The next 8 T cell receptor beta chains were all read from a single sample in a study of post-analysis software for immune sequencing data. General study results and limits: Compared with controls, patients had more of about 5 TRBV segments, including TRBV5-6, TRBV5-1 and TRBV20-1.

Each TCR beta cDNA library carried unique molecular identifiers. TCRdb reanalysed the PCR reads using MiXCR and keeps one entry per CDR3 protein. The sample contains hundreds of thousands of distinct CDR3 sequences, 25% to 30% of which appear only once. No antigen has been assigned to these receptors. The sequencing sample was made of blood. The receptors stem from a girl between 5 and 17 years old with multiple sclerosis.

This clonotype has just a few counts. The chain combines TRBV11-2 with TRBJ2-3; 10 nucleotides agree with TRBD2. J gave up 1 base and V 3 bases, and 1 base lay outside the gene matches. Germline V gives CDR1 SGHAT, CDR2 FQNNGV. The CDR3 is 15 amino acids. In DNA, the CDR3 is TGTGCCAGCAGCTTGGGACTAGCGCGCACAGATACGCAGTATTTT. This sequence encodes CASSLGLARTDTQYF.

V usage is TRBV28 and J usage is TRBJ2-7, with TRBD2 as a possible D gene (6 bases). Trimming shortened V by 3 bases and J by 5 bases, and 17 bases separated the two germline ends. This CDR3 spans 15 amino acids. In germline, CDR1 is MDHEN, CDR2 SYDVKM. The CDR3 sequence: CASSFGRGNRDEQYF. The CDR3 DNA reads TGTGCCAGCAGTTTCGGGCGGGGTAACCGAGACGAGCAGTACTTC.

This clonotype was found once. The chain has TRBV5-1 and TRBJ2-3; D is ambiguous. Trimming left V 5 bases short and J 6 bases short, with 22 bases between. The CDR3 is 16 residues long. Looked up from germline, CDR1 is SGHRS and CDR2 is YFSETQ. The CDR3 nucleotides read TGCGCCAGCAGAAGCTTGGTATTCGCAGGTGGGGATACGCAGTATTTT. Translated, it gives CASRSLVFAGGDTQYF.

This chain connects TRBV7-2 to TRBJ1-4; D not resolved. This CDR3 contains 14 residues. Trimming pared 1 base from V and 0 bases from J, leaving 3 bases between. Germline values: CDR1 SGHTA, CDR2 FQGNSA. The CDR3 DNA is TGTGCCAGCAGCTTAGAGGCAACTAATGAAAAACTGTTTTTT. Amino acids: CASSLEATNEKLFF.

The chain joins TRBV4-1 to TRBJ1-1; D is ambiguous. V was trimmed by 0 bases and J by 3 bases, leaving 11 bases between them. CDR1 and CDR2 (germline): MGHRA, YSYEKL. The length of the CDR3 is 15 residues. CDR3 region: CASSQEDRLDTEAFF. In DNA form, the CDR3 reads TGCGCCAGCAGCCAAGAAGATCGCCTCGACACTGAAGCTTTCTTT.

The CDR3 loop reads CSAQESTGTSGTDTQYF. The CDR3 nucleotides read TGCAGTGCTCAGGAATCCACCGGGACTAGCGGCACAGATACGCAGTATTTT. V is TRBV20-1 and J is TRBJ2-3; the match to TRBD2 covers 10 bases. Germline CDR1 is DFQATT and CDR2 is SNEGSKA (reference sequence). V lost 5 bases and J lost 1; bases outside the gene matches: 12. This CDR3 has 17 amino acids.

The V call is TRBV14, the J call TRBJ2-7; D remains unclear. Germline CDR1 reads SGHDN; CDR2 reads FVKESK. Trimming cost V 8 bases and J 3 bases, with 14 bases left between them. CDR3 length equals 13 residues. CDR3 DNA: TGTGCCAGCCGAGCGTCCTGGAACTACGAGCAGTACTTC. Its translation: CASRASWNYEQYF.

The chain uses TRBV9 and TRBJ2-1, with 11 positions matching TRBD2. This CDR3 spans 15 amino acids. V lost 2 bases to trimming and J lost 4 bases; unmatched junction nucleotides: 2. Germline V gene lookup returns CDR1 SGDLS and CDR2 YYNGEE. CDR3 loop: CASSVSSGGYNEQFF. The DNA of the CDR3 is TGTGCCAGCAGCGTGTCTAGCGGGGGGTACAATGAGCAGTTCTTC.